The 19 T cell receptor beta chains reported below all come from one sample, sequenced in a study of OX40 agonist ivuxolimab in advanced cancers. Repertoires were generated with immunoSEQ multiplex PCR, while TCRdb's copy carries only in-frame clones and drops some. This sample yields about 69,000 clones, of which 85% to 90% are seen a single time; over 5% belongs to the top ten. Specimen: CD4+ or CD8+ T cells sorted from blood, collected in a trial of the OX40 agonist ivuxolimab. The receptors derive from an adult with an advanced solid tumor such as melanoma, head and neck, liver or kidney cancer.

The CDR3 loop is CASSILGTRSPLHF. DNA for the CDR3: TGTGCCAGTAGTATATTAGGGACCCGTTCACCCCTCCACTTT. This chain connects TRBV19 to TRBJ1-6, with D possibly matching TRBD1 (5 bases). V was pared by 2 bases and J by 9 bases, with 11 bases between. The CDR3 spans 14 residues. Germline CDR1 reads LNHDA; CDR2 reads SQIVND (reference sequence).

The V and J genes are TRBV19 and TRBJ1-2, with D possibly being TRBD1 (5 bases). Germline CDR1 and CDR2: LNHDA and SQIVND (reference sequence). Trimming cost V 6 bases and J 4 bases, with 12 bases left between them. This CDR3 comprises 13 residues. This CDR3 is CASRRTRSYGYTF. For the CDR3, the DNA is TGTGCCAGTAGGAGGACAAGGAGCTATGGCTACACCTTC.

The chain uses TRBV9 and TRBJ2-7; 14 bases map to TRBD2. The germline gives CDR1 SGDLS, CDR2 YYNGEE. V was pared by 0 bases and J by 6 bases, with 5 bases of the junction left unmatched. The CDR3 is 16 amino acids. CDR3 amino acids: CASSVDPGLAGVEQYF. The CDR3 DNA reads as TGTGCCAGCAGCGTAGACCCGGGACTAGCGGGAGTCGAGCAGTACTTC.

The chain is built from TRBV4-3 and TRBJ2-3; possibly TRBD1 for D (6 bases). Germline CDR1 LGHNA, CDR2 YSLEER. There are 17 residues in the CDR3. The V end was cut by 0 bases, the J end by 2 bases, with 15 bases between. The CDR3 here is CASSQDGAQGATDTQYF. The CDR3 bases are TGCGCCAGCAGCCAAGATGGGGCACAGGGTGCCACAGATACGCAGTATTTT.

The rearrangement joins TRBV15 to TRBJ2-3, with D unclear. Germline CDR1 LNHNV, CDR2 YYDKDF (reference sequence). The V end was cut by 4 bases, the J end by 3 bases, with 14 bases between. CDR3 size: 15 residues. The CDR3: CATSTGPGLTDTQYF. The DNA of the CDR3 is TGTGCCACCAGCACGGGCCCCGGTCTGACAGATACGCAGTATTTT.

The V call is TRBV4-3, the J call TRBJ1-4; 7 bases fit TRBD1. CDR3 length: 14 residues. CDR1 and CDR2 (germline): LGHNA, YSLEER. The junction had 2 bases not matched to a gene; V was cut back by 2 bases and J by 5 bases. In DNA form, the CDR3 reads TGCGCCAGCAGCCAACGACAGGGAAATGAAAAACTGTTTTTT. Protein product: CASSQRQGNEKLFF.

The V gene is TRBV7-2, the J gene TRBJ2-1; 11 bases fit TRBD2. CDR1 and CDR2 from the germline V gene are SGHTA and FQGNSA. With V trimmed by 7 bases and J by 4 bases, 15 bases remained unmatched. The CDR3 is 18 amino acids. In nucleotides, the CDR3 is TGTGCCAGCATCGCTCGGGCTAGCGGGGGGCCGGGTTACAATGAGCAGTTCTTC. Translating gives CASIARASGGPGYNEQFF. Looking up the rest from reference TRBV7-2 and TRBJ2-1 gives the full variable domain: GAGVSQSPSNKVTEKGKDVELRCDPISGHTALYWYRQSLGQGLEFLIYFQGNSAPDKSGLPSDRFSAERTGGSVSTLTIQRTQQEDSAVYLCASIARASGGPGYNEQFFGPGTRLTVL.

The J gene is TRBJ1-2, the V gene TRBV27, with no clear D. The V end was cut by 6 bases, the J end by 0 bases, with 14 bases between. Looked up from germline, CDR1 is MNHEY and CDR2 is SMNVEV (reference sequence). This CDR3 comprises 15 residues. The CDR3 bases are TGTGCCAGCAGCCCACTGCAGTATTCTAACTATGGCTACACCTTC. It specifies CASSPLQYSNYGYTF.

V and J are TRBV9 and TRBJ2-5; possibly TRBD1 or TRBD2 for D (5 bases each). With 4 bases removed from V and 2 bases from J, the gap between germline ends came to 15 bases. The germline V gene encodes CDR1 SGDLS and CDR2 YYNGEE. The CDR3 is made up of 15 amino acids. This CDR3 is CASSTLGTVQETQYF. CDR3 nucleotides: TGTGCCAGCAGCACCCTGGGGACGGTACAAGAGACCCAGTACTTC.

This chain links TRBV5-1 with TRBJ2-4; 10 bases match TRBD2. The CDR3 extends over 15 amino acids. Looked up from germline, CDR1 is SGHRS and CDR2 is YFSETQ. V was pared by 6 bases and J by 8 bases, with 11 bases of the junction left unmatched. Written as DNA, the CDR3 is TGCGCCAGCACCTACTTAGCGGGAGGTACGGACATTCAGTACTTC. This codes for CASTYLAGGTDIQYF. Filled out from reference TRBV5-1 and TRBJ2-4, the complete variable domain reads KAGVTQTPRYLIKTRGQQVTLSCSPISGHRSVSWYQQTPGQGLQFLFEYFSETQRNKGNFPGRFSGRQFSNSRSEMNVSTLELGDSALYLCASTYLAGGTDIQYFGAGTRLSVL.

The rearrangement uses TRBV20-1 and TRBJ1-1; D perhaps matches TRBD1 (5 bases). Germline loops: CDR1 DFQATT, CDR2 SNEGSKA (reference sequence). This CDR3 is 11 amino acids long. V was pared by 5 bases and J by 7 bases, with 11 bases between. The CDR3 loop is CSAVRDFEAFF. The CDR3 coding sequence is TGCAGTGCTGTCCGGGACTTTGAAGCTTTCTTT.

This chain joins TRBV6-4 and TRBJ2-1; 10 bases are shared with TRBD1. This CDR3 is built from 15 residues. V lost 6 bases, J lost 3 bases, and 5 bases stayed unmatched. The germline CDR1 and CDR2 sequences are MRHNA and SNTAGT. CDR3 protein: CASSSGTGVYNEQFF. DNA for the CDR3: TGTGCCAGCAGCTCCGGGACAGGGGTCTACAATGAGCAGTTCTTC.

The sample holds one count of this clone. The chain links TRBV5-1 to TRBJ2-1, with 9 nucleotides matching TRBD2. The CDR3 totals 16 residues. Losses at the gene ends were 2 bases for V and 4 bases for J; bases not matched to a gene: 7. Germline CDR1 reads SGHRS; CDR2 reads YFSETQ. The CDR3 protein is CASSLTTSGSYNEQFF. The CDR3 DNA reads TGCGCCAGCAGCTTAACGACTAGCGGATCATACAATGAGCAGTTCTTC.

This clone appeared once. The chain employs TRBV5-1 and TRBJ2-7; D is perhaps TRBD1 (6 bases). The CDR3 is 15 amino acids. The germline gives CDR1 SGHRS, CDR2 YFSETQ. V was cut by 0 bases and J by 7 bases, with 17 bases left in between. CDR3 bases: TGCGCCAGCAGCTTGGCCGGCAGGGTAGGGGGAGAGCAGTACTTC. It is translated as CASSLAGRVGGEQYF.

The chain joins TRBV11-2 to TRBJ2-7, with TRBD1 matching 7 bases. The V gene end was trimmed by 1 base and the J gene end by 3 bases; junction bases not matched to a gene: 9. This CDR3 has 16 amino acids. Germline CDR1 reads SGHAT; CDR2 reads FQNNGV. The CDR3 coding sequence is TGTGCCAGCAGCTTAGGCCTCCGGGACAGATTCTACGAGCAGTACTTC. Protein product: CASSLGLRDRFYEQYF.

The chain links TRBV16 to TRBJ2-5, with 10 positions matching TRBD1. The V gene's germline CDR1 is KGHSY and CDR2 FQNENV. The CDR3 runs 15 residues. Trimming cost V 8 bases and J 5 bases; bases outside gene matches: 11. CDR3 loop: CASARDRGLRETQYF. Written as DNA, the CDR3 is TGTGCCAGCGCCCGGGACAGGGGCCTTCGGGAGACCCAGTACTTC.

CDR3 sequence (DNA): TGTGCCAGCAGCCCCCTACGGGGGGGGGAAGAGACCCAGTACTTC. Residues: CASSPLRGGEETQYF. The chain is built from TRBV9 and TRBJ2-5; the match to TRBD2 covers 8 bases. This CDR3 spans 15 amino acids. Germline CDR1 SGDLS, CDR2 YYNGEE. The V and J ends lost 4 bases and 3 bases, in that order; junction bases with no gene match: 8.

This clone was recorded only once. The chain joins TRBV11-1 to TRBJ2-3; 10 bases map to TRBD1. The CDR3 has 14 residues. Germline values: CDR1 SGHAT, CDR2 FQDESV (reference sequence). J was trimmed by 4 bases and V by 7 bases; bases with no gene match: 5. CDR3: CASTRTGGADTQYF. CDR3 sequence (DNA): TGTGCCAGCACCCGGACAGGGGGGGCAGATACGCAGTATTTT. The complete variable domain, with remaining parts taken from reference TRBV11-1 and TRBJ2-3, reads EAEVAQSPRYKITEKSQAVAFWCDPISGHATLYWYRQILGQGPELLVQFQDESVVDDSQLPKDRFSAERLKGVDSTLKIQPAELGDSAMYLCASTRTGGADTQYFGPGTRLTVL.

This chain connects TRBV9 to TRBJ1-3; D ambiguous. CDR1 and CDR2 (germline): SGDLS, YYNGEE. The germline V and J ends were trimmed by 3 bases and 4 bases, with 14 bases remaining between them. The CDR3 runs to 15 residues. CDR3 bases: TGTGCCAGCAGCGGAGGAGAGGATGCAGGAAACACCATATATTTT. Protein: CASSGGEDAGNTIYF.